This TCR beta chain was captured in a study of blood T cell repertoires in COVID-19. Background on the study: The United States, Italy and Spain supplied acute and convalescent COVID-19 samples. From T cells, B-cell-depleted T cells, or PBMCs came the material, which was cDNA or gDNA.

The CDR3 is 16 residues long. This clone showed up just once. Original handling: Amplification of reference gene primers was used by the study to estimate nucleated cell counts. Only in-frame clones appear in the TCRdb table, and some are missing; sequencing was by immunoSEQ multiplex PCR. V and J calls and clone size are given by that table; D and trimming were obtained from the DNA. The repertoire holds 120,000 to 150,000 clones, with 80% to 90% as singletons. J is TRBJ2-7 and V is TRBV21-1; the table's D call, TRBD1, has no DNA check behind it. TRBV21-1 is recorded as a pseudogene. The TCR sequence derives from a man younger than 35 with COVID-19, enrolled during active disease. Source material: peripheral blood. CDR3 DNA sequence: TGTGCCAGCAGCAAAGCGCTGCAGGGGAATCCCTACGAGCAGTACTTC. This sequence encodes CASSKALQGNPYEQYF.